A selection of T cell receptor beta chains follows, all from one sample in a study of graft-versus-host responses after intestinal transplantation. Here immunoSEQ multiplex PCR was the method, and the copy in TCRdb shows in-frame clones only, minus some. The sample holds 55,000 to 80,000 clones; 90% to 95% are singletons and the top ten take less than 2%. These receptors' antigens are unknown. Source: unstimulated CD8+ T cells sorted from spleen or lymph node cells, taken before transplant. The receptors shown here come from a human donor who was the organ donor for an intestinal transplant. CDR3s include the opening cysteine and the closing phenylalanine or tryptophan. A D gene is named only where the DNA matches it firmly. A row's size may be missing; if present it is once, few, many or a size class.

TGTGCCAGCAGCGTCATTAGCGGGGAGCTGTTTTTT	CASSVISGELFF	12	NA	NA	TRBV5-6	TRBJ2-2
TGTGCCAGCAGTTACTCCCAGGGATGGATCGGTGAGCAGTTCTTC	CASSYSQGWIGEQFF	15	NA	NA	TRBV6-5	TRBJ2-1
TGCGCCAGCAGCCAAGAGGAGGGTAGCGGAGCAACGCAGTATTTT	CASSQEEGSGATQYF	15	NA	few	TRBV4-3	TRBJ2-3
TGTGCCAGCAGAGGAGGGACAGGGTTTCACGAGCAGTACTTC	CASRGGTGFHEQYF	14	TRBD1	NA	TRBV6-6	TRBJ2-7
TGTGCCAGCAGTGAAGAGCTAACCTACGAGCAGTACTTC	CASSEELTYEQYF	13	NA	few	TRBV6-1	TRBJ2-7
TGTGCCAGCAGTCACCTAACGCCGGGACAGTTCTACGAGCAGTACTTC	CASSHLTPGQFYEQYF	16	TRBD1	NA	TRBV27	TRBJ2-7
TGCGCCAGCAGCTTGGACAGGGGAAATGGGTACGAGCAGTACTTC	CASSLDRGNGYEQYF	15	TRBD1	NA	TRBV5-1	TRBJ2-7
TGTGCCAGCAGGGACAGGGTTGGGGGCCTGGGGACTGAAGCTTTCTTT	CASRDRVGGLGTEAFF	16	TRBD1	once	TRBV27	TRBJ1-1
TGCGCCAGCAGCTTGGAATGGGGGGTAGTAATCGGAGAGACCCAGTACTTC	CASSLEWGVVIGETQYF	17	NA	NA	TRBV5-1	TRBJ2-5
TGTGCCAGCAGCGTATCAGGGACAGGGGCCATACAAGAGACCCAGTACTTC	CASSVSGTGAIQETQYF	17	TRBD1	NA	TRBV9	TRBJ2-5
TGTGCCAGCAGTGAACGGTATAGCAATCAGCCCCAGCATTTT	CASSERYSNQPQHF	14	NA	NA	TRBV2	TRBJ1-5
TGTGCCACCCAAAACTTTTTGGGAGATCCTTATGGCTACACCTTC	CATQNFLGDPYGYTF	15	NA	NA	TRBV6-6	TRBJ1-2
TGTGCCAGCAGTACTCCGGGACAGGATTACGAGCAGTACTTC	CASSTPGQDYEQYF	14	TRBD1	NA	TRBV6-5	TRBJ2-7
TGTGCCTGGAGTGTACTGACCCTCTCCAGGGGGCGGCAAGGCTACACCTTC	CAWSVLTLSRGRQGYTF	17	TRBD1	few	TRBV30	TRBJ1-2
TGTGCCAGCAGTTTATCGGGCTCAGGGTACGAGCAGTACTTC	CASSLSGSGYEQYF	14	NA	NA	TRBV27	TRBJ2-7
TGTGCCAGCAGCGAAGACTGGGGGCCCTACGAGCAGTACTTC	CASSEDWGPYEQYF	14	NA	NA	TRBV11-2	TRBJ2-7
TGCGCCAGCACCACCGGTACGGGGGAGTTTGCTGAAGCTTTCTTT	CASTTGTGEFAEAFF	15	NA	NA	TRBV5-1	TRBJ1-1
TGTGCCAGTAGTATTGAGCGGAGCTCCTACAATGAGCAGTTCTTC	CASSIERSSYNEQFF	15	NA	NA	TRBV19	TRBJ2-1
TGTGCCAGTAGCAACCAGCGGTTCTCCTACAATGAGCAGTTCTTC	CASSNQRFSYNEQFF	15	NA	NA	TRBV19	TRBJ2-1
TGTGCCTGGAGCGACATCGGTAGGGAAAAACTGTTTTTT	CAWSDIGREKLFF	13	NA	NA	TRBV30	TRBJ1-4
TGTGCCAGCAGCTTACCCCCGGACATGCTAACCTACGAGCAGTACTTC	CASSLPPDMLTYEQYF	16	NA	once	TRBV11-2	TRBJ2-7
TGTGCCAGCAGTCCCGTGGTAGTCTGGGAGCAGTACTTC	CASSPVVVWEQYF	13	NA	once	TRBV28	TRBJ2-7
TGTGCCACCAGCAGAGGTCAGGTCAATTTTCCGAGCACTGAAGCTTTCTTT	CATSRGQVNFPSTEAFF	17	NA	NA	TRBV15	TRBJ1-1
TGTGCCAGCAGAGACAGGGCTGAGCAGTTCTTC	CASRDRAEQFF	11	TRBD1	NA	TRBV6-1	TRBJ2-1
TGTGCCAGCAGCTACGGGACAGGGACAGGGTACGAGCAGTACTTC	CASSYGTGTGYEQYF	15	TRBD1	once	TRBV5-4	TRBJ2-7
TGTGCCAGCAGCTTAGGGCTAGCGTTATACAATGAGCAGTTCTTC	CASSLGLALYNEQFF	15	NA	NA	TRBV7-9	TRBJ2-1
TGTGCCAGCAGCTTGGGGCAGAACTACGAGCAGTACTTC	CASSLGQNYEQYF	13	NA	NA	TRBV5-4	TRBJ2-7
TGTGCCAGCAGTTTTAGGGGACAGGGATGGAACATTCAGTACTTC	CASSFRGQGWNIQYF	15	TRBD1	NA	TRBV28	TRBJ2-4
TGTGCTAGTGGTTCGGGGGGCCAAGAGACCCAGTACTTC	CASGSGGQETQYF	13	TRBD2	NA	TRBV12-5	TRBJ2-5
TGTGCCAGCAGTGAAGACCCGGGGGGGTACGAGCAGTACTTC	CASSEDPGGYEQYF	14	TRBD2	NA	TRBV6-1	TRBJ2-7